These T cell receptor beta chains were read from a single sample in a study of cytomegalovirus exposure and HLA in healthy donors. The protocol was immunoSEQ multiplex PCR, while the TCRdb copy is restricted to in-frame clones and leaves out a portion. The sample shows around 200,000 clones, around four fifths of them seen only once. Material: PBMCs. The receptors stem from a woman between 45 and 65 years old in good health and CMV-seropositive. CDR3s include the opening cysteine and the closing phenylalanine or tryptophan. Fields, in order: clone size, D gene, J gene, V gene, CDR3 DNA, CDR3 protein. The D gene is left open where the match is weak. Size tells how often a clone was seen (once, few, many) or the class of an expanded clone, and some rows leave it out.

-	-	TRBJ1-4	TRBV30	TGTGCCTGGAGTGGGGGGGACGCGGAAAAACTGTTTTTT	CAWSGGDAEKLFF
-	-	TRBJ2-3	TRBV20-1	TGCAGTGCTCGGGGGACAGATACGCAGTATTTT	CSARGTDTQYF
-	-	TRBJ2-5	TRBV5-8	TGTGCCAGCAGCTTGTTCCCGCAGAACCAAGAGACCCAGTACTTC	CASSLFPQNQETQYF
-	TRBD1	TRBJ2-5	TRBV18	TGTGCCAGCTCACCATACGGACAGGGATCGGAGACCCAGTACTTC	CASSPYGQGSETQYF
once	-	TRBJ1-1	TRBV5-1	TGCGCCAGCAGCCGCCGAGTCGAGTCGAGTGCTGAAGCTTTCTTT	CASSRRVESSAEAFF
-	-	TRBJ2-3	TRBV6-4	TGTGCCAGCAGTCGGACACGCACAGATACGCAGTATTTT	CASSRTRTDTQYF
-	-	TRBJ1-4	TRBV28	TGTGCCAGCAGTTTCGTACAGGCCTCCGAACTGTTTTTT	CASSFVQASELFF
-	TRBD2	TRBJ2-3	TRBV11-2	TGTGCCAGCAGCACCGGGACTAGGATTGGACCCGACACAGATACGCAGTATTTT	CASSTGTRIGPDTDTQYF
-	TRBD1	TRBJ1-1	TRBV6-5	TGTGCCAGCAGTCCGGACAGGGCCACTGAAGCTTTCTTT	CASSPDRATEAFF
-	TRBD1	TRBJ1-1	TRBV2	TGTGCCAGCAGTACCAAAAAAGCGGACAGGACAAGGGGGAACACTGAAGCTTTCTTT	CASSTKKADRTRGNTEAFF
-	TRBD2	TRBJ2-1	TRBV18	TGTGCCAGCTCACGTCCTCAGACGGGGGGGAACAATGAGCAGTTCTTC	CASSRPQTGGNNEQFF
-	TRBD1	TRBJ1-2	TRBV7-2	TGTGCCAGCAGCTTTCCGGGACAGGACTACACCTTC	CASSFPGQDYTF
-	TRBD1	TRBJ2-7	TRBV14	TGTGCCAGCAGGAGAACAGGGGGCGAGCAGTACTTC	CASRRTGGEQYF
-	-	TRBJ1-5	TRBV18	TGTGCCAGCTCAACGACCGGGAGGGATCAGCCCCAGCATTTT	CASSTTGRDQPQHF
-	-	TRBJ2-2	TRBV21-1	TGTGCCAGCAGCAAATCGGGGGGACCGCGGGTCCGGGAGCTGTTTTTT	CASSKSGGPRVRELFF
-	-	TRBJ2-1	TRBV5-4	TGTGCCAGCAGCCCCGAACGGCAGCGACCCGTCTACAATGAGCAGTTCTTC	CASSPERQRPVYNEQFF
-	-	TRBJ2-5	TRBV5-1	TGCGCCAGCAGCTACAGGACAAATGAAGAGACCCAGTACTTC	CASSYRTNEETQYF
-	-	TRBJ2-1	TRBV6-5	TGTGCCAGCCGGACAGTCGGCAATGAGCAGTTCTTC	CASRTVGNEQFF
-	TRBD1	TRBJ2-5	TRBV4-1	TGCGCCAGCAGCCACCAGGGGACAGCACAAGAGACCCAGTACTTC	CASSHQGTAQETQYF
-	-	TRBJ2-3	TRBV30	TGTGCCTGGAGTGGGGGACTGCCCGAGGATACGCAGTATTTT	CAWSGGLPEDTQYF
-	-	TRBJ1-5	TRBV7-9	TGTGCCAGCAGCTCCGACAGGAGTTACAATCAGCCCCAGCATTTT	CASSSDRSYNQPQHF
-	-	TRBJ1-5	TRBV29-1	TGCAGCGTTGGGTCAGGGACTGCTCAGCCCCAGCATTTT	CSVGSGTAQPQHF
-	TRBD1	TRBJ1-1	TRBV19	TGTGCCAGTATGGGACAGGGGGTGAACACTGAAGCTTTCTTT	CASMGQGVNTEAFF
-	TRBD1	TRBJ2-7	TRBV28	TGTGCCAGCAGTTTAAGGGACAGAAGGAAAAGGGAGTACTTC	CASSLRDRRKREYF
few	-	TRBJ2-1	TRBV7-9	TGTGCCAGCAGCTTCCGGGACATAGATCGACAGTTCTTC	CASSFRDIDRQFF
-	-	TRBJ2-6	TRBV4-2	TGTGCCAGCGGGAGAAGGAGGGCCGGGTCTGGGGCCAACGTCCTGACTTTC	CASGRRRAGSGANVLTF
-	TRBD1	TRBJ1-2	TRBV18	TGTGCCAGCTCACCAAAAGATGGGACAGAAGCTAACTATGGCTACACCTTC	CASSPKDGTEANYGYTF
-	TRBD2	TRBJ2-5	TRBV30	TGTGCCTGGAGATCCGGGACTAGCGGGGGGGCACGAAGAGAGACCCAGTACTTC	CAWRSGTSGGARRETQYF
few	TRBD2	TRBJ2-3	TRBV11-2	TGTGCCAGCAGCTTGGGGACTAGCGGGGCTTTCACAGATACGCAGTATTTT	CASSLGTSGAFTDTQYF
-	-	TRBJ1-5	TRBV5-8	TGTGCCAGCAGCTTGGGTCGCGGCTATAGCAATCAGCCCCAGCATTTT	CASSLGRGYSNQPQHF
few	TRBD1	TRBJ1-3	TRBV6-6	TGTGCCAGCAGCCTAGGGGACAGCTCTGGAAACACCATATATTTT	CASSLGDSSGNTIYF
-	-	TRBJ2-2	TRBV27	TGTGCCAGCAGTTTGTCGCTATTTAACACCGGGGAGCTGTTTTTT	CASSLSLFNTGELFF
-	TRBD2	TRBJ2-5	TRBV7-3	TGTGCCAGCAGCTTAACTAGCGGGGGGGGAGAGACCCAGTACTTC	CASSLTSGGGETQYF
-	-	TRBJ2-6	TRBV5-1	TGCGCCAGCAGCTCGACAGTTCTCTCTGGGGCCAACGTCCTGACTTTC	CASSSTVLSGANVLTF
-	TRBD1	TRBJ1-1	TRBV30	TGTGCCTGGAGGCGACAGGGAATGGCTGAAGCTTTCTTT	CAWRRQGMAEAFF
-	-	TRBJ2-3	TRBV7-8	TGTGCCAGCAGCTTAGGGGGGGTGCGCACAGATACGCAGTATTTT	CASSLGGVRTDTQYF
-	TRBD2	TRBJ2-3	TRBV27	TGTGCCAGCAGTTTCGTCATAAGCGGGGGGGCGAATACGCAGTATTTT	CASSFVISGGANTQYF
-	-	TRBJ1-4	TRBV6-6	TGTGCCAGCAGTTATCGACACACCGGGAGGGGTGAAAAACTGTTTTTT	CASSYRHTGRGEKLFF
-	-	TRBJ2-2	TRBV13	TGTGCCAGCAGCCCAGGCGCCAGGGGGAACACCGGGGAGCTGTTTTTT	CASSPGARGNTGELFF
-	TRBD2	TRBJ2-1	TRBV6-1	TGTGCCAGCAGTCAGACTAGCGGATCCTTTTGGGGGCAGTTCTTC	CASSQTSGSFWGQFF
-	-	TRBJ2-1	TRBV5-1	TGCGCCAGCAGCTTGGTTCCACGACAGAACAATGAGCAGTTCTTC	CASSLVPRQNNEQFF
once	TRBD2	TRBJ2-7	TRBV5-4	TGTGCCAGCAGCTTGTTTGGCGGGGGCCTTCGGGGGGGGGAGCAGTACTTC	CASSLFGGGLRGGEQYF
-	-	TRBJ1-1	TRBV4-3	TGCGCCAGCAGCCAAGAGGTGGGCGGGGCTGAAGCTTTCTTT	CASSQEVGGAEAFF
-	TRBD2	TRBJ2-1	TRBV29-1	TGCAGCGTCCAAAGGGCTAGCGGGGGGAACAATGAGCAGTTCTTC	CSVQRASGGNNEQFF
-	TRBD1	TRBJ1-2	TRBV5-6	TGTGCCAGCAGCTTGCCCCAGGGACAGGGCTATGGCTACACCTTC	CASSLPQGQGYGYTF